This T cell receptor (beta chain) was recovered during a study of lymphopenia after photon versus proton radiotherapy. Here immunoSEQ multiplex PCR was the method, and the copy in TCRdb shows in-frame clones only, minus some. The table includes about 65,000 clones, 87% detected once. Study results and caveats: Post-nadir diversity loss with photons came from oligoclonal expansion, particularly CD8+ Temra cells. Larger post-nadir TCR diversity loss correlated inversely with survival in deceased patients.

This clone was seen a few times. Its antigen is not identified. The CDR3 spans 16 residues. Trimming shortened V by 5 bases and J by 0 bases, and 14 bases separated the two germline ends. Germline V gene sequence: CDR1 SGHTA, CDR2 FQGNSA. The sample was peripheral blood, taken from a patient treated with proton-based radiotherapy. This rearrangement joins TRBV7-2 to TRBJ1-5; tentative D call: TRBD1 (5 bases). This TCR derives from a man older than 75 with esophageal cancer. The CDR3 loop is CASSPGPTYSNQPQHF. For the CDR3, the DNA is TGTGCCAGCAGCCCGGGACCGACTTATAGCAATCAGCCCCAGCATTTT.